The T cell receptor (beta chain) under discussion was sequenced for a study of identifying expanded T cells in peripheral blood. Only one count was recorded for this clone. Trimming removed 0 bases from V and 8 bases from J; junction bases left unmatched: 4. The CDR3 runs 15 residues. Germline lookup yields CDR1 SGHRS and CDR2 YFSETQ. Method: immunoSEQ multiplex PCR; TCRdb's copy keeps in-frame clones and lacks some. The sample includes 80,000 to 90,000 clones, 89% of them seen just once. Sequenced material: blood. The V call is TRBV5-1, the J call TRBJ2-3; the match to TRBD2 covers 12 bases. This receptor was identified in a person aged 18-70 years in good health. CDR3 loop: CASSLEPSGGGTQYF. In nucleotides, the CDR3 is TGCGCCAGCAGCTTGGAACCTAGCGGGGGGGGTACGCAGTATTTT.